These T cell receptor beta chains were read from a single sample in a study of blood T cells in healthy people across ages. Each CDR3 protein gets one entry after TCRdb re-called the 5' RACE reads with MiXCR. Found here are about 380,000 distinct CDR3 sequences, roughly half of them singletons; the top ten hold approximately 51%. Sequenced material: blood. These receptors all come from a man in his sixties in good health. CDR3s include the opening cysteine and the closing phenylalanine or tryptophan. D genes are given only for firm matches. The size field is filled for only some rows; it gives once, few, many or a size class.

J gene	V gene	clone size	D gene	CDR3 protein	CDR3 DNA
TRBJ2-7	TRBV7-2	few	.	CASSFTYEQYF	TGTGCCAGCAGCTTTACCTACGAGCAGTACTTC
TRBJ2-4	TRBV28	.	.	CASSSIRTAKNIQYF	TGTGCCAGCAGTTCGATACGGACAGCCAAAAACATTCAGTACTTC
TRBJ2-7	TRBV6-5	.	TRBD2	CASSNGGAPHEQYF	TGTGCCAGCAGTAACGGGGGGGCCCCTCACGAGCAGTACTTC
TRBJ2-3	TRBV12-3/TRBV12-4	many	TRBD2	CASRGRTGGTDTQYF	TGTGCCAGCAGGGGAAGGACGGGGGGGACAGATACGCAGTATTTT
TRBJ2-7	TRBV6-2/TRBV6-3	once	.	CASTEGQNLYEQYF	TGTGCCAGCACCGAGGGACAAAACCTCTACGAGCAGTACTTC
TRBJ2-5	TRBV6-2/TRBV6-3	.	.	CASSYQYGDQKKETQYF	TGTGCCAGCAGTTACCAATATGGGGATCAGAAGAAAGAGACCCAGTACTTC
TRBJ2-3	TRBV7-2	few	TRBD2	CASSSTSGRAGADTQYF	TGTGCCAGCAGTTCGACTAGCGGGAGGGCCGGCGCAGATACGCAGTATTTT
TRBJ1-2	TRBV7-8	.	.	CASSLTVQGRTRGYTF	TGTGCCAGCAGCTTGACGGTCCAGGGTCGAACTCGGGGCTACACCTTC
TRBJ2-7	TRBV9	.	TRBD1	CASSAQGVGTQYF	TGTGCCAGCAGCGCACAGGGGGTTGGAACCCAGTACTTC
TRBJ2-1	TRBV7-8	once	TRBD2	CASSFGTSGSNEQFF	TGTGCCAGCAGCTTCGGGACTAGCGGGAGTAATGAGCAGTTCTTC
TRBJ2-7	TRBV5-6	few	.	CASSPGDVGSYEQYF	TGTGCCAGCAGCCCAGGGGATGTGGGCTCCTACGAGCAGTACTTC
TRBJ2-7	TRBV6-4	few	TRBD1	CASSHGTGGEQYF	TGTGCCAGCAGCCACGGGACAGGGGGCGAGCAGTACTTC
TRBJ2-3	TRBV29-1	.	.	CSVERIVTDTQYF	TGCAGCGTTGAGCGGATCGTCACAGATACGCAGTATTTT
TRBJ2-4	TRBV7-4	few	.	CASPLYESLAKNIQYF	TGTGCCAGCCCGCTATATGAGTCCCTAGCCAAAAACATTCAGTACTTC
TRBJ2-1	TRBV10-3	.	.	CAISDPIYNEQFF	TGTGCCATCAGTGACCCGATTTACAATGAGCAGTTCTTC
TRBJ2-6	TRBV2	.	.	CASSRNSGANVLTF	TGTGCCAGCAGTAGAAACTCTGGGGCCAACGTCCTGACTTTC
TRBJ2-5	TRBV2	.	TRBD2	CASRAGVRETQYF	TGTGCCAGCAGGGCGGGAGTAAGGGAGACCCAGTACTTC
TRBJ2-7	TRBV3-1	many	TRBD2	CASSRVLAGEQYF	TGTGCCAGCAGCAGGGTCCTAGCGGGGGAGCAGTACTTC